This T cell receptor beta chain originates from a study of T cell responses to AZD1222 COVID-19 vaccine. Study-wide points: Reportedly, nearly half the spike-specific TCRs target unmutated variant regions.

About this clone itself: Its matching antigen is unknown.

The data were produced by immunoSEQ multiplex PCR, yet TCRdb's version contains in-frame clones alone and is incomplete. The repertoire holds fewer than 120,000 clones, around 90% seen once, with roughly 14% in the top ten. This CDR3 region has 14 residues. Unmatched junction bases numbered 4, after V lost 3 bases and J lost 4 bases. Looked up from germline, CDR1 is KGHSH and CDR2 is LQKENI. The receptor was isolated from an adult who received the AZD1222 COVID-19 vaccine. The chain links TRBV18 to TRBJ1-1; 8 nucleotides match TRBD1. Specimen: peripheral blood, collected 28 days after the second AZD1222 dose. This chain's CDR3 is CASSPQDRATEAFF. The CDR3 DNA is TGTGCCAGCTCACCCCAGGACAGGGCCACTGAAGCTTTCTTT.